This T cell receptor (beta chain) was recorded in a study of T cell repertoires in cytomegalovirus infection. TCRdb re-derived calls from the reads in MiXCR, one entry per CDR3 protein. Here the sample spans some 700,000 distinct CDR3 sequences, roughly a third being singletons. The CDR3 contains 19 residues. Germline V lookup: CDR1 SGHVS, CDR2 FNYEAQ. V lost 5 bases to trimming and J lost 0 bases, with 20 bases between them. Study-level points and caveats: CMV-specific TCR beta clonotypes restricted by HLA-C dominated the ex vivo response. Pooled public TCR beta family frequency picked out CMV carriers with the relevant HLA.

In regard to this clonotype: What it recognizes is unknown.

This receptor was obtained from a human donor in good health (CMV status not recorded). Some clones in this sample may be carry-over from other donors' samples. The specimen was PBMCs. The chain uses TRBV7-6 and TRBJ2-6; the D call may be TRBD1 or TRBD2 (6 bases each). CDR3 residues: CASSPWRDNLASGANVLTF. CDR3 DNA sequence: TGTGCCAGCAGCCCTTGGCGGGACAACTTAGCCTCTGGGGCCAACGTCCTGACTTTC. Full variable domain (rest looked up from reference TRBV7-6 and TRBJ2-6): GAGVSQSPRYKVTKRGQDVALRCDPISGHVSLYWYRQALGQGPEFLTYFNYEAQQDKSGLPNDRFSAERPEGSISTLTIQRTEQRDSAMYRCASSPWRDNLASGANVLTFGAGSRLTVL.